Reported below is one TCR beta chain. Libraries were prepared by immunoSEQ multiplex PCR; TCRdb keeps only in-frame clonotypes and omits some of them. The profile shows some 6,200 clones, roughly 54% of them singletons. The data stem from a study of neoadjuvant anti-PD-1 for oral cavity cancer. CDR3 length equals 16 residues. CDR1 is SGHVS, CDR2 FQNEAQ, per germline. J gave up 2 bases and V 5 bases, and 10 bases lay outside the gene matches. The time point was: after neoadjuvant nivolumab, at surgical resection. Here the sequenced sample was tumor tissue, taken after nivolumab (anti-PD-1) treatment. The chain couples TRBV7-8 to TRBJ2-7, with TRBD1 matching 9 bases. The TCR was taken from a person aged 40 to 85 with oral cavity squamous cell carcinoma. The CDR3 sequence: CASSPGQGTRTYEQYF. The DNA of the CDR3 is TGTGCCAGCAGCCCCGGACAGGGGACGAGAACCTACGAGCAGTACTTC.